Listed below are T cell receptor beta chains from one sample, sequenced in a study of somatic mutations in cytotoxic T cells in rheumatoid arthritis. Here immunoSEQ multiplex PCR was the method, and the copy in TCRdb shows in-frame clones only, minus some. The sample includes over 15,000 clones, 80% to 90% of them seen just once. Sequenced material: CD8+ T cells sorted from blood. The receptors shown here come from an adult with rheumatoid arthritis. The conserved cysteine and the conserved F or W are not part of the CDR3 here. D genes are given only for firm matches.

TRBJ1-2 | TRBV21-1 | - | ASSKHNYGYT
TRBJ2-1 | TRBV19 | TRBD2 | ASSRRDYYNEQF
TRBJ2-6 | TRBV27 | TRBD1 | ASSPDRGYSGANVLT
TRBJ2-1 | TRBV6-5 | TRBD2 | ASSLWGGSNEQF
TRBJ2-7 | TRBV28 | TRBD2 | ASSRTSGGAYEQY
TRBJ2-7 | TRBV7-2 | TRBD1 | ASSPGQGSTYEQY
TRBJ2-3 | TRBV7-2 | - | ASSEQGTSADTQY
TRBJ1-1 | TRBV7-9 | - | ASSSGMNTEAF
TRBJ2-1 | TRBV29-1 | TRBD1 | SGNRGLGNEQF
TRBJ2-7 | TRBV9 | - | ASSVGSSYEQY
TRBJ1-1 | TRBV27 | TRBD1 | ASGSGTGGIEAF
TRBJ2-1 | TRBV7-9 | TRBD2 | ASSPGGNEQF
TRBJ1-1 | TRBV4-1 | TRBD1 | ASRLQGENTEAF
TRBJ2-7 | TRBV6-5 | - | ASGGGREVSEQY
TRBJ2-2 | TRBV7-8 | - | ASSSEAGQGRTGELF
TRBJ2-7 | TRBV2 | - | ASSERVTEQY
TRBJ1-2 | TRBV4-2 | - | ASSQGGGPDGYT
TRBJ2-3 | TRBV13 | - | ASSPRVSTDTQY
TRBJ2-7 | TRBV19 | TRBD1 | ASMDRGTYEQY